The entry below gives a single T cell receptor beta chain sequence along with its context. Its antigen is undetermined. 5'-RACE, quantitative and with molecular barcodes, yielded the TCR beta libraries. TCRdb called the 5' RACE reads again in MiXCR, with one record for every CDR3 protein. The data contain some 130,000 distinct CDR3 sequences, over 15% of them seen just once; the ten biggest clones take up 25% to 40%. This entry is derived from a study of CD8 T cells in ankylosing spondylitis. Broader study findings: For ankylosing spondylitis blood, a TCR beta motif of seven to nine highly homologous variants appeared characteristic. Disease-linked clones proved CD8+ and comparatively uncommon in peripheral blood. The authors reported significant enrichment of disease-linked clones in matched ankylosing spondylitis synovial fluid. Reports of some motif variants in reactive arthritis synovial fluid and blood predate this one.

V lost 1 base, J lost 7 bases, and 14 bases stayed unmatched. CDR1 MNHNS and CDR2 SASEGT come from the germline V gene. The CDR3 has 18 residues. The genes are TRBV6-1 and TRBJ2-1; 9 bases match TRBD2. Material: blood, either unsorted or a sorted T cell fraction (not recorded which). This TCR was sampled from a male donor with ankylosing spondylitis. Written as DNA, the CDR3 is TGTGCCAGCAGTGAAGACCATCGCGGGAGGGGAAGGGGAAATGAGCAGTTCTTC. This codes for CASSEDHRGRGRGNEQFF.